These T cell receptor beta chains were read from a single sample in a study of shared clonotypes between healthy human individuals. The protocol was immunoSEQ multiplex PCR, while the TCRdb copy is restricted to in-frame clones and leaves out a portion. The sample lists millions of clones; about 92% were seen once. Source material: naive CD4+ T cells from PBMCs. Every receptor here comes from a man between 18 and 35 years old in good health. Some clones in this sample may be carry-over from other donors' samples. Both conserved end residues are part of each CDR3. The order of the fields is J gene, D gene, clone size, CDR3 length, V gene, CDR3 DNA, CDR3 protein. The D gene is left open where the match is weak. Size is stated for part of the rows, as once, few or many counts, or as a class when the clone is expanded.

TRBJ1-1	.	.	14	TRBV28	TGTGCCAGCAGTTTAAGGCCCGGGAACACTGAAGCTTTCTTT	CASSLRPGNTEAFF
TRBJ2-7	.	.	15	TRBV5-5	TGTGCCAGCAGCCCGGTAGGGGGAAACTCCTACGAGCAGTACTTC	CASSPVGGNSYEQYF
TRBJ2-1	.	.	11	TRBV28	TGTGCCAGCAGGAGCGACAATGAGCAGTTCTTC	CASRSDNEQFF
TRBJ1-5	.	.	15	TRBV7-8	TGTGCCAGCAGCACCCGGGACCGCCTATATCAGCCCCAGCATTTT	CASSTRDRLYQPQHF
TRBJ2-7	.	.	15	TRBV15	TGTGCCACCAGCTTCGATGGTAGGGGAAAGTACGAGCAGTACTTC	CATSFDGRGKYEQYF
TRBJ2-1	TRBD2	.	13	TRBV6-5	TGTGCCAGCAGTTACTCCGGGACTAGGGCGCAGTTCTTC	CASSYSGTRAQFF
TRBJ1-1	.	few	13	TRBV7-9	TGTGCCAGCAGCCGTGACAGGAACACTGAAGCTTTCTTT	CASSRDRNTEAFF
TRBJ2-7	TRBD2	.	14	TRBV28	TGTGCCAGCAGTTTAGGCGGGAGGGGTTACGAGCAGTACTTC	CASSLGGRGYEQYF
TRBJ2-1	.	.	12	TRBV11-3	TGTGCCAGCAGCAAGGTGGGGGATGAGCAGTTCTTC	CASSKVGDEQFF
TRBJ2-5	.	once	13	TRBV28	TGTGCCAGCAGTTTGCAGTCCATAGAGACCCAGTACTTC	CASSLQSIETQYF
TRBJ2-1	.	.	15	TRBV5-1	TGCGCCAGCAGCCCGACTAGGGCCGACGAGAATGAGCAGTTCTTC	CASSPTRADENEQFF
TRBJ1-5	TRBD1	.	15	TRBV4-2	TGTGCCAGCAGCCAAAGGCCCGACAGGGATCAGCCCCAGCATTTT	CASSQRPDRDQPQHF
TRBJ2-7	.	.	10	TRBV20-1	TGCAGTGCAAAGGTTTACGAGCAGTACTTC	CSAKVYEQYF
TRBJ1-5	.	once	15	TRBV7-2	TGTGCCAGCAGCTTAAGGTGGGGCGGAGATCAGCCCCAGCATTTT	CASSLRWGGDQPQHF
TRBJ1-1	.	.	13	TRBV7-3	TGTGCCAGCAGCTTTTCAGGGGCGGGTGAAGCTTTCTTT	CASSFSGAGEAFF
TRBJ2-3	TRBD2	.	14	TRBV27	TGTGCCAGCATGCCCCTAGCGGCCTCAGATACGCAGTATTTT	CASMPLAASDTQYF
TRBJ2-7	.	.	19	TRBV7-2	TGTGCCAGCAGCTCACAATGGGTACAGTATTCTCCCGACTCCTACGAGCAGTACTTC	CASSSQWVQYSPDSYEQYF
TRBJ2-6	TRBD1	.	19	TRBV5-1	TGCGCCAGCAGCTTGGTGGGGGACAGCCTTCTCTCTGGGGCCAACGTCCTGACTTTC	CASSLVGDSLLSGANVLTF
TRBJ2-1	.	.	14	TRBV6-4	TGTGCCAGCAGCTCACTAAAGGGCCACAATGAGCAGTTCTTC	CASSSLKGHNEQFF
TRBJ1-1	.	once	12	TRBV21-1	TGTGCCAGCAGCAGATACCCGGGACTTTCGAACTTT	CASSRYPGLSNF
TRBJ2-1	TRBD2	.	17	TRBV7-2	TGTGCCAGCAGCCCCGGAGGTAGCGGGAGGGCCTACAATGAGCAGTTCTTC	CASSPGGSGRAYNEQFF
TRBJ1-2	.	.	13	TRBV5-1	TGCGCCAGCAGCTTGCCGAATAACTATGGCTACACCTTC	CASSLPNNYGYTF
TRBJ2-2	TRBD2	.	15	TRBV7-3	TGTGCCAGCAGCTCGGGGACTAGCGGCACCGGGGAGCTGTTTTTT	CASSSGTSGTGELFF
TRBJ2-7	.	.	14	TRBV28	TGTGCCAGCAGTCCCGGGACACCCACCTACGAGCAGTACTTC	CASSPGTPTYEQYF
TRBJ2-7	TRBD2	.	15	TRBV28	TGTGCCAGCAGTTTTTGGGCTAGCGGGAATAACGAGCAGTACTTC	CASSFWASGNNEQYF
TRBJ2-3	TRBD2	.	16	TRBV7-2	TGTGCCAGCAGCCCCTGGCGGGAGGCGGGCACAGATACGCAGTATTTT	CASSPWREAGTDTQYF
TRBJ1-3	.	.	16	TRBV7-9	TGTGCCAGCAGCTTAGCGCGCAGGGCTACTGGAAACACCATATATTTT	CASSLARRATGNTIYF
TRBJ1-5	.	.	14	TRBV27	TGTGCCAGCAGTTTAAACGGGTTCAATCAGCCCCAGCATTTT	CASSLNGFNQPQHF
TRBJ2-7	TRBD1	.	15	TRBV5-4	TGTGCCAGCACCGTAGACCCGGGACAGGGGAACGAGCAGTACTTC	CASTVDPGQGNEQYF
TRBJ1-5	TRBD1	.	15	TRBV5-6	TGTGCCAGCAGCTTGTGGGACAGAGACAATCAGCCCCAGCATTTT	CASSLWDRDNQPQHF
TRBJ1-1	.	once	13	TRBV2	TGTGCCTCTCAGTGGGTTGGTGGCACTGAAGCTTTCTTT	CASQWVGGTEAFF
TRBJ2-1	TRBD2	.	16	TRBV7-8	TGTGCCAGCAGCTTAGGTCGCGGGAGAACGGGGAATGAGCAGTTCTTC	CASSLGRGRTGNEQFF
TRBJ1-5	TRBD1	.	14	TRBV7-9	TGTGCCAGCAGCACAGACAGGGATCTAGGGCCCCAGCATTTT	CASSTDRDLGPQHF
TRBJ2-5	.	once	12	TRBV7-6	TGTGCCAGCAGCAAGATACAAGAGACCCAGTACTTC	CASSKIQETQYF
TRBJ2-7	TRBD2	.	14	TRBV7-3	TGTGCCAGCAGCTTAAACGCGGGAGTAGGCGAGCAGTACTTC	CASSLNAGVGEQYF
TRBJ1-1	TRBD1	.	15	TRBV7-9	TGTGCCAGCAGCTCCCGGACAGGGGAGAACACTGAAGCTTTCTTT	CASSSRTGENTEAFF
TRBJ2-3	.	.	13	TRBV29-1	TGCAGCGTTAGCGGTCGGAGCACAGATACGCAGTATTTT	CSVSGRSTDTQYF
TRBJ2-7	.	once	15	TRBV28	TGTGCCAGCAGTCCAGCCCCCCCCAGGTCCTACGAGCAGTACTTC	CASSPAPPRSYEQYF
TRBJ2-1	TRBD2	.	16	TRBV7-9	TGTGCCAGCAGCTTCTCCGGGACTAGCGGGAGAGTTGAGCAGTTCTTC	CASSFSGTSGRVEQFF
TRBJ2-2	.	.	16	TRBV21-1	TGTGCCAGCAGCAAAATTGGGCCAGAGAACACCGGGGAGCTGTTTTTT	CASSKIGPENTGELFF
TRBJ2-7	TRBD2	.	13	TRBV5-8	TGTGCCAGCAGCCGAGCGGGAGTTTACGAGCAGTACTTC	CASSRAGVYEQYF
TRBJ1-1	.	.	18	TRBV5-5	TGTGCCAGCAGCTTGGGGGCAGGGGAGTCAGTGAGGAACACTGAAGCTTTCTTT	CASSLGAGESVRNTEAFF
TRBJ1-6	TRBD1	.	14	TRBV5-4	TGTGCCAGCAGCCTTGACAGGGGGTATTCACCCCTCCACTTT	CASSLDRGYSPLHF
TRBJ2-5	TRBD1	.	14	TRBV6-1	TGTGCCAGCAATCCGACAGGGCCTCAAGAGACCCAGTACTTC	CASNPTGPQETQYF
TRBJ1-2	TRBD1	.	16	TRBV25-1	TGTGCCAGCAGTGAATCCTCTCCGGGACAGATCTATGGCTACACCTTC	CASSESSPGQIYGYTF
TRBJ2-1	.	.	14	TRBV6-6	TGTGCCAGCAGTTCTCACAGTAACTACAATGAGCAGTTCTTC	CASSSHSNYNEQFF
TRBJ2-7	.	.	15	TRBV7-9	TGTGCCAGCAGCTTCTACGGAGCTTGGGGCTACGAGCAGTACTTC	CASSFYGAWGYEQYF
TRBJ1-4	.	.	15	TRBV7-2	TGTGCCAGCAGCTTAAGAGGGCGGATGGAGGGAAAACTGTTTTTT	CASSLRGRMEGKLFF
TRBJ2-3	TRBD1	.	14	TRBV19	TGTGCCACCAATGCCCCGGGACAGGGTTATACGCAGTATTTT	CATNAPGQGYTQYF